The next 32 T cell receptor beta chains were all read from a single sample in a study of IL-32 and malignant T cell survival in cutaneous lymphoma. Here immunoSEQ multiplex PCR was the method, and the copy in TCRdb shows in-frame clones only, minus some. Among just over 900 clones listed, approximately 84% were seen once. The blood samples were from patients with Sezary syndrome, a leukemic cutaneous T cell lymphoma. The specimen comprised blood, sampled on day 0. Every receptor here comes from a human donor with cutaneous T cell lymphoma.

The chain carries TRBV19 and TRBJ2-7; 9 positions match TRBD1. The CDR3 covers 17 residues. V was pared by 4 bases and J by 1 base, with 11 bases of the junction left unmatched. CDR1 and CDR2 (germline): LNHDA, SQIVND (reference sequence). The CDR3 DNA reads as TGTGCCAGTAGTACCCCCGGGACAGGGTTGGCGTCCTACGAGCAGTACTTC. It translates to CASSTPGTGLASYEQYF.

This clone was detected once. V gene TRBV27 combines with J gene TRBJ1-2; TRBD1 is a possible D gene (5 bases). Trimming pared 1 base from V and 6 bases from J, leaving 15 bases between. Germline V gene sequence: CDR1 MNHEY, CDR2 SMNVEV (reference sequence). CDR3 length equals 15 residues. The CDR3 is CASSLYQGEKHGYTF. The CDR3 coding sequence is TGTGCCAGCAGTTTATATCAGGGCGAAAAACATGGCTACACCTTC.

This chain joins TRBV4-3 and TRBJ2-1; no definite D call. V shed 0 bases and J shed 0 bases, with 12 bases lying between them. Germline loops: CDR1 LGHNA, CDR2 YSLEER. This CDR3 has 17 amino acids. The CDR3 spells CASSQDDLRASYNEQFF. CDR3 sequence (DNA): TGCGCCAGCAGCCAAGACGATCTCCGGGCCTCCTACAATGAGCAGTTCTTC.

The chain has TRBV5-6 and TRBJ2-7, with a possible D match to TRBD1 (6 bases). V shed 2 bases and J shed 5 bases, with 11 bases lying between them. The CDR3 is 13 residues long. The germline V gene has CDR1 SGHDT and CDR2 YYEEEE. The CDR3 is CASSLQGMNEQYF. CDR3 coding DNA: TGTGCCAGCAGCTTACAGGGAATGAACGAGCAGTACTTC.

The chain combines TRBV5-4 with TRBJ2-7; 7 nucleotides match TRBD2. V lost 3 bases and J lost 2; bases outside the gene matches: 5. Germline V gene data show CDR1 as SGHNT and CDR2 as YYREEE (reference sequence). The length of the CDR3 is 14 residues. The CDR3 loop reads CASSSDGRTYEQYF. CDR3 DNA: TGTGCCAGCAGCTCAGACGGGAGGACCTACGAGCAGTACTTC.

This chain uses TRBV6-5 with TRBJ1-6; 9 nucleotides agree with TRBD1. The length of the CDR3 is 15 residues. V shed 0 bases and J 9 bases; nucleotides not matched to a gene: 3. Germline CDR1 and CDR2: MNHEY and SVGAGI. CDR3 amino acids: CASSYSGTGISPLHF. The CDR3 DNA reads TGTGCCAGCAGTTACTCCGGGACAGGGATTTCACCCCTCCACTTT.

This chain joins TRBV21-1 and TRBJ2-5. TRBV21-1 is recorded as a pseudogene. This CDR3 contains 13 residues. CDR3 bases: TGTGCCAGCAGCAAGAGGGGGGAAGAGACCCAGTACTTC. Residues: CASSKRGEETQYF.

This clone was seen a single time. This chain uses TRBV5-1 with TRBJ2-3; tentatively, D is TRBD1 (5 bases). Germline assignment: CDR1 SGHRS and CDR2 YFSETQ. This CDR3 contains 14 residues. With 4 bases removed from V and 1 base from J, the gap between germline ends came to 10 bases. This chain's CDR3 is CASSRDRGTDTQYF. The CDR3 coding sequence is TGCGCCAGCAGCCGTGACAGAGGCACAGATACGCAGTATTTT.

The chain uses TRBV6-5 and TRBJ2-7, with TRBD2 matching 13 bases. J was trimmed by 3 bases and V by 6 bases; bases with no gene match: 5. The length of the CDR3 is 15 residues. In germline, CDR1 is MNHEY, CDR2 SVGAGI. CDR3 sequence reads: CASRSGTSGIYEQYF. In nucleotides, the CDR3 is TGTGCCAGCAGGTCCGGGACTAGCGGGATCTACGAGCAGTACTTC.

This sequence joins TRBV29-1 and TRBJ2-7, with D tentatively TRBD1 (5 bases). V lost 5 bases to trimming and J lost 2 bases, with 10 bases between them. The CDR3 has 12 amino acids. Germline V gene sequence: CDR1 SQVTM, CDR2 ANQGSEA. This chain's CDR3 is CSVSEGAYEQYF. CDR3 DNA: TGCAGCGTTTCGGAAGGGGCCTACGAGCAGTACTTC.

The chain employs TRBV7-3 and TRBJ2-3; possible D gene TRBD1, 6 bases. The V gene's germline CDR1 is SGHTA and CDR2 FQGTGA. CDR3 length: 15 amino acids. Trimming shortened V by 6 bases and J by 3 bases, and 16 bases separated the two germline ends. The CDR3 here is CASSLQPQGTDTQYF. The CDR3 DNA reads TGTGCCAGCAGTCTACAACCTCAGGGGACAGATACGCAGTATTTT.

This chain joins TRBV6-1 and TRBJ1-2, with a tentative D call TRBD1 (6 bases). From germline, CDR1 is MNHNS and CDR2 SASEGT. With 3 bases removed from V and 8 bases from J, the gap between germline ends came to 22 bases. This CDR3 is 16 amino acids long. The CDR3 sequence: CASSEVGGGGPLGYTF. The CDR3 DNA follows: TGTGCCAGCAGTGAGGTTGGAGGGGGTGGCCCTTTAGGCTACACCTTC.

The chain employs TRBV28 and TRBJ2-3; 9 bases fit TRBD1. CDR1 and CDR2 from the germline V gene are MDHEN and SYDVKM. Unmatched junction bases numbered 7, after V lost 5 bases and J lost 4 bases. The CDR3 sequence is 15 residues long. CDR3 sequence: CASSPTGGRSDTQYF. The CDR3 bases are TGTGCCAGCAGTCCCACAGGGGGCAGGTCAGATACGCAGTATTTT.

This clone has just one count. The chain couples TRBV5-1 to TRBJ2-3; D gene uncertain. V was shortened by 2 bases and J by 0 bases, with 13 bases between the two germline ends. In germline, CDR1 is SGHRS, CDR2 YFSETQ. This CDR3 region has 16 residues. The CDR3 spells CASSLGPGPSTDTQYF. The CDR3 DNA reads as TGCGCCAGCAGCTTAGGCCCAGGACCTAGCACAGATACGCAGTATTTT.

The rearrangement links TRBV7-2 to TRBJ2-1; D remains unclear. Trimming shortened V by 1 base and J by 2 bases, and 3 bases separated the two germline ends. CDR1 is SGHTA and CDR2 is FQGNSA in the germline V gene. The CDR3 covers 13 residues. The CDR3 here is CASSLGAYNEQFF. The CDR3 DNA follows: TGTGCCAGCAGCTTAGGAGCCTACAATGAGCAGTTCTTC.

V usage is TRBV11-3 and J usage is TRBJ2-1, with unresolved D. CDR1 and CDR2 from the germline V gene are SGHNT and YENEEA. The CDR3 has 15 amino acids. Trimming removed 3 bases at V and 0 bases at J, with 9 bases between. CDR3 region: CASSLDVSSYNEQFF. The CDR3 nucleotides are TGTGCCAGCAGCTTGGACGTAAGCTCCTACAATGAGCAGTTCTTC.

V is TRBV7-9 and J is TRBJ2-1; 10 bases match TRBD2. Germline loops: CDR1 SEHNR, CDR2 FQNEAQ (reference sequence). This CDR3 is 16 amino acids long. V gave up 5 bases and J gave up 4 bases; unmatched junction bases: 8. The CDR3 protein is CASSRGPSGGYNEQFF. The CDR3 DNA reads as TGTGCCAGCAGCCGAGGCCCTAGCGGGGGTTACAATGAGCAGTTCTTC.

Comment on this clone: One end of the junction fails to match germline, which may point to a read error. The J gene is TRBJ2-7, the V gene TRBV5-3, with 7 nucleotides matching TRBD1. TRBV5-3 is annotated as an ORF whose role is uncertain. This CDR3 spans 13 amino acids. In DNA, the CDR3 is TGTGCCAGCAGCTCCGACAGGGACTACGAGCAGTACTTC. It is translated as CASSSDRDYEQYF.

This chain connects TRBV2 to TRBJ2-3; D is unresolved. The CDR3 loop spans 15 amino acids. V was pared by 2 bases and J by 2 bases, with 11 bases between. Germline V lookup: CDR1 SNHLY, CDR2 FYNNEI. The CDR3 DNA reads TGTGCCAGCAGTGAAAGCAGATACCACACAGATACGCAGTATTTT. Residues: CASSESRYHTDTQYF.

The rearrangement links TRBV27 to TRBJ2-3, with 10 nucleotides matching TRBD2. The CDR3 totals 15 residues. Looked up from germline, CDR1 is MNHEY and CDR2 is SMNVEV (reference sequence). The V and J ends lost 2 bases and 5 bases, in that order; junction bases with no gene match: 4. CDR3 sequence reads: CASSLLAGVGDTQYF. The CDR3 DNA reads as TGTGCCAGCAGTTTACTAGCGGGGGTTGGAGATACGCAGTATTTT.

The rearrangement joins TRBV2 to TRBJ1-1, with D hard to call. Germline lookup yields CDR1 SNHLY and CDR2 FYNNEI. This CDR3 region has 14 residues. Trimming removed 5 bases from V and 1 base from J, with 11 bases in between. The CDR3 sequence: CASSRAAENTEAFF. CDR3 in DNA: TGTGCCAGCAGTAGGGCGGCAGAGAACACTGAAGCTTTCTTT. The full variable domain, with the rest looked up from reference TRBV2 and TRBJ1-1, is EPEVTQTPSHQVTQMGQEVILRCVPISNHLYFYWYRQILGQKVEFLVSFYNNEISEKSEIFDDQFSVERPDGSNFTLKIRSTKLEDSAMYFCASSRAAENTEAFFGQGTRLTVV.

This chain uses TRBV7-9 with TRBJ2-7; the D is unclear. Germline V lookup: CDR1 SEHNR, CDR2 FQNEAQ (reference sequence). Trimming stripped 5 bases from V and 4 bases from J, with 18 bases between. The CDR3 runs to 15 residues. CDR3 sequence reads: CASSMQTGLKYEQYF. The CDR3 bases are TGTGCCAGCAGCATGCAGACGGGCCTAAAATACGAGCAGTACTTC.

V is TRBV2 and J is TRBJ2-1; D unresolved. There are 11 residues in the CDR3. Deletions cut 1 base from V and 12 bases from J, with 7 bases between. Germline values: CDR1 SNHLY, CDR2 FYNNEI. CDR3 sequence reads: CASSEVAPQFF. The CDR3 DNA sequence: TGTGCCAGCAGTGAAGTTGCCCCGCAGTTCTTC.

The DNA for the CDR3 is TGTGCCAGCAGCTTAGAGTCCCAAAACTATGGCTACACCTTC. Protein product: CASSLESQNYGYTF. The chain employs TRBV7-2 and TRBJ1-2; D unresolved. This CDR3 comprises 14 residues. V dropped 1 base and J dropped 2 bases, with 8 bases sitting between them. CDR1 and CDR2 from the germline V gene are SGHTA and FQGNSA.

The chain carries TRBV2 and TRBJ2-6; the match to TRBD1 covers 8 bases. Looked up from germline, CDR1 is SNHLY and CDR2 is FYNNEI. With 8 bases clipped from V and 2 bases from J, the junction kept 2 bases outside the gene matches. The CDR3 is 14 amino acids. CDR3 loop: CASQGATGANVLTF. The CDR3 DNA reads TGTGCCAGCCAGGGGGCGACTGGGGCCAACGTCCTGACTTTC.

The CDR3 loop reads CASSPTATNEKLFF. The CDR3 DNA is TGTGCCAGCAGCCCGACCGCAACTAATGAAAAACTGTTTTTT. This chain joins TRBV7-7 and TRBJ1-4; D not certain. This CDR3 is 14 amino acids long. CDR1 SSHAT and CDR2 FNYEAQ come from the germline V gene (reference sequence). V lost 5 bases, J lost 0 bases, and 7 bases lay in between. The whole variable domain, remainder taken from reference TRBV7-7 and TRBJ1-4, is GAGVSQSPRYKVTKRGQDVTLRCDPISSHATLYWYQQALGQGPEFLTYFNYEAQPDKSGLPSDRFSAERPEGSISTLTIQRTEQRDSAMYRCASSPTATNEKLFFGSGTQLSVL.

The chain has TRBV19 and TRBJ2-3; 8 positions match TRBD1. The V and J ends lost 4 bases and 1 base, in that order; junction bases with no gene match: 7. Per germline, CDR1 LNHDA and CDR2 SQIVND (reference sequence). The CDR3 spans 16 residues. The CDR3 DNA reads TGTGCCAGTAGTAACGACAGGGGTCTAGGCACAGATACGCAGTATTTT. It encodes CASSNDRGLGTDTQYF.

The chain uses TRBV2 and TRBJ2-2; D possibly corresponds to TRBD2 (5 bases). Trimming pared 7 bases from V and 4 bases from J, leaving 10 bases between. Germline CDR1 is SNHLY and CDR2 is FYNNEI. CDR3 size: 13 residues. CDR3 protein: CASTETSTGELFF. As DNA, the CDR3 is TGTGCCAGCACCGAAACTAGCACCGGGGAGCTGTTTTTT.

The V and J genes are TRBV25-1 and TRBJ1-6; no firm D call. Trimming left V 2 bases short and J 4 bases short, with 6 bases between. This CDR3 has 14 residues. Germline-derived CDR1 and CDR2 are MGHDK and SYGVNS. The CDR3 DNA is TGTGCCAGCAGTGAACGGCAGTATAATTCACCCCTCCACTTT. Translated: CASSERQYNSPLHF.

The V gene is TRBV5-1, the J gene TRBJ1-3; no clear D gene. The CDR3 is made up of 13 amino acids. The V gene lost 7 bases and the J gene lost 0 bases, with 8 bases spanning the gap. The germline gives CDR1 SGHRS, CDR2 YFSETQ. CDR3 sequence reads: CASAALSGNTIYF. For the CDR3, the DNA is TGCGCCAGCGCCGCCCTCTCTGGAAACACCATATATTTT.

The chain is built from TRBV5-4 and TRBJ1-4; D gene ambiguous. V lost 2 bases and J 4 bases, leaving 9 bases between the germline ends. CDR1 SGHNT and CDR2 YYREEE come from the germline V gene (reference sequence). This CDR3 contains 14 residues. CDR3 amino acids: CASSFAGNNEKLFF. The CDR3 bases are TGTGCCAGCAGCTTTGCGGGTAATAATGAAAAACTGTTTTTT. Based on the CDR3 plus reference TRBV5-4 and TRBJ1-4, the full variable domain is ETGVTQSPTHLIKTRGQQVTLRCSSQSGHNTVSWYQQALGQGPQFIFQYYREEENGRGNFPPRFSGLQFPNYSSELNVNALELDDSALYLCASSFAGNNEKLFFGSGTQLSVL.

This clone has a handful of counts. CDR3 sequence: CASSGFFSGNTIYF. The CDR3 nucleotides are TGTGCCAGCAGTGGGTTCTTCTCTGGAAACACCATATATTTT. This sequence joins TRBV6-1 and TRBJ1-3; D not resolved. The CDR3 has 14 residues. CDR1 and CDR2 (germline): MNHNS, SASEGT. V shed 4 bases and J shed 0 bases, with 7 bases lying between them.